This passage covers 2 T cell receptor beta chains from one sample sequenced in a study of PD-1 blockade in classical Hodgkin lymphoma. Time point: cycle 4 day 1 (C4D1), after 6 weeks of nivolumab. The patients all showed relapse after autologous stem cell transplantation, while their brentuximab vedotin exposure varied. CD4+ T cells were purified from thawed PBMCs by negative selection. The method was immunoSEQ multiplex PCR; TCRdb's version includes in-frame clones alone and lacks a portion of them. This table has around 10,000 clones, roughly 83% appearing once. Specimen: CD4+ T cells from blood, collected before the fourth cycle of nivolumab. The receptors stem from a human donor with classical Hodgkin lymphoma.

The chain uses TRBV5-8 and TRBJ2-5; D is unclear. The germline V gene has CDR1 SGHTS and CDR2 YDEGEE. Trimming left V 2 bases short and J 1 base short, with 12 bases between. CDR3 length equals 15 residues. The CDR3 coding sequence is TGTGCCAGCAGCTTCGGCCCTTGGACCCAAGAGACCCAGTACTTC. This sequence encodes CASSFGPWTQETQYF.

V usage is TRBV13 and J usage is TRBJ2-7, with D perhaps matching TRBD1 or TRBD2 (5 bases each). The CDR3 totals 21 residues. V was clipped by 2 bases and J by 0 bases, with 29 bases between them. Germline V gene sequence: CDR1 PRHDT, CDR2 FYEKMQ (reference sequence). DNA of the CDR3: TGTGCCAGCAGCTTAACTAGAGTTCCCCTTTTTTGGGGCGAGAGCTCCTACGAGCAGTACTTC. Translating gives CASSLTRVPLFWGESSYEQYF.